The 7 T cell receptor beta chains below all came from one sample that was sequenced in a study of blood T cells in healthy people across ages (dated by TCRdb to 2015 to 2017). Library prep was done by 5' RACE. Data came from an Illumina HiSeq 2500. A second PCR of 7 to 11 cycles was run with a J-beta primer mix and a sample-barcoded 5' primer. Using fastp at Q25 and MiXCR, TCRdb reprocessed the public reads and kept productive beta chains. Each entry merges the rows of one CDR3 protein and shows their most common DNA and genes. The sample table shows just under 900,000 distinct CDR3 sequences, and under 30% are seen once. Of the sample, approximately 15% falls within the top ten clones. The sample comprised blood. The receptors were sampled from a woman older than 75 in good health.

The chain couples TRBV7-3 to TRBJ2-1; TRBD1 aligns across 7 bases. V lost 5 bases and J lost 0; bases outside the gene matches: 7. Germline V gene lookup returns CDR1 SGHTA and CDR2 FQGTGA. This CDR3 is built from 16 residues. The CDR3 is CASSPTGKSSYNEQFF. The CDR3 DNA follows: TGTGCCAGCAGCCCGACAGGGAAGAGCTCCTACAATGAGCAGTTCTTC.

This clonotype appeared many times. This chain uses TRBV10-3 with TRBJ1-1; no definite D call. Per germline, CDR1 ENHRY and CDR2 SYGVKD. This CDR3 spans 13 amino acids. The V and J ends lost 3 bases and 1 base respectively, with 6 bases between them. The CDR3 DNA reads TGTGCCATCAGTGATCGCCGGAACACTGAAGCTTTCTTT. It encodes CAISDRRNTEAFF.

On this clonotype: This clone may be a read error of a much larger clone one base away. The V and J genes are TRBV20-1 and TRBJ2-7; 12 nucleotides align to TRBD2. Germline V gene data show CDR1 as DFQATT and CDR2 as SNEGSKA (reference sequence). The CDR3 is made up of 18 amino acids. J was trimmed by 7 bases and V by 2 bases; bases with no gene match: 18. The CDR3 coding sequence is TGCAGTGCTAGATTGTACCAAAGGACTAGCGGGACCTACAATGAGCAGTACTTC. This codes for CSARLYQRTSGTYNEQYF.

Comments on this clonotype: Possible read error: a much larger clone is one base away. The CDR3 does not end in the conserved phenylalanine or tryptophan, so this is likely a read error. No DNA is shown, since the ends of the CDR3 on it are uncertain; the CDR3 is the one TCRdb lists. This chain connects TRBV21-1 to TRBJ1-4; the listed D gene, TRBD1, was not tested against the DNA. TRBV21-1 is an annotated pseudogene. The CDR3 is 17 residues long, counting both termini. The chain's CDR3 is CASSKRRQGATNEKLFV.

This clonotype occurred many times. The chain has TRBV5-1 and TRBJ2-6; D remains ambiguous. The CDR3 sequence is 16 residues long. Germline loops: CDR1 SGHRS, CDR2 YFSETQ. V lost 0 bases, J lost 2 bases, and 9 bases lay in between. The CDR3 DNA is TGCGCCAGCAGCTTGGAAGGCCAGGCTGGGGCCAACGTCCTGACTTTC. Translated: CASSLEGQAGANVLTF.

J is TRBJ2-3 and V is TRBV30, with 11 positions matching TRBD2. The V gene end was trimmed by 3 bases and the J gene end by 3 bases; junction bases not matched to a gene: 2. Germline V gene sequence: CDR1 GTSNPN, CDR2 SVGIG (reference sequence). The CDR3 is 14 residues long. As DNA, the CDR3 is TGTGCCTGGAGGACTAGCGGGGCAACAGATACGCAGTATTTT. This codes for CAWRTSGATDTQYF.

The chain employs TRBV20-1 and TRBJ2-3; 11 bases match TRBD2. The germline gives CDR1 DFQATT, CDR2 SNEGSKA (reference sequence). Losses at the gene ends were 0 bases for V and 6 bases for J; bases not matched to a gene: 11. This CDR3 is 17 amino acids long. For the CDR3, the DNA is TGCAGTGCTAGAGACACCCTTATAGCGGGGGGGCGGGATACGCAGTATTTT. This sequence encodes CSARDTLIAGGRDTQYF.